The T cell receptor (beta chain) described here comes from a study of beta chain features in type 1 diabetes. Looking at the study overall: Sorted cells examined across all samples numbered roughly 100 million.

A single heparinised draw of about 100 mL on average was taken per donor. It was via CD45RO/CCR7/CD25/CD127/CD95/CD27 that CD4+ naive, central memory, regulatory and stem cell-like memory cells were sorted. This clone has only one observation. Its target is unknown. General observations from the study: In these data, an HLA type influence on TCRB rearrangement remained unresolved. There was a moderate but significant shortening of TCRB CDR3s in all four CD4+ subsets of Type 1 diabetes patients.

Sequenced material consisted of expressed TCRB transcripts (all of the isolated RNA was reverse transcribed). Produced via immunoSEQ multiplex PCR; TCRdb's table is partial and in-frame only. The sample records about 740,000 clones, roughly 12% being singletons. This TCR came from a man aged 18 to 29 with type 1 diabetes. The sample was naive CD4+ T cells from blood.

The CDR3 region is CASSAADRSLEAFF. The CDR3 DNA is TGTGCCAGCAGTGCCGCCGACAGAAGTCTTGAAGCTTTCTTT. This chain connects TRBV6-5 to TRBJ1-1; D is possibly TRBD1 (5 bases). This CDR3 contains 14 residues. Germline V gene sequence: CDR1 MNHEY, CDR2 SVGAGI. V was trimmed by 5 bases and J by 7 bases, leaving 17 bases between them.